This is a list of T cell receptor beta chains from one sample in a study of OX40 agonist ivuxolimab in advanced cancers. Sequenced by immunoSEQ multiplex PCR; TCRdb stores in-frame clones only, minus some. The data show around 79,000 clones, approximately 85% seen once. The sample in question was CD4+ or CD8+ T cells sorted from blood, obtained in a trial of the OX40 agonist ivuxolimab. The receptors derive from an adult with an advanced solid tumor such as melanoma, head and neck, liver or kidney cancer. CDR3s leave out the opening cysteine and the closing phenylalanine or tryptophan. D genes are given only for firm matches.

d_gene: NA; v_gene: TRBV5-6; j_gene: TRBJ2-5; CDR3aa: ASSRRIAFQETQY
d_gene: TRBD1; v_gene: TRBV6-1; j_gene: TRBJ1-5; CDR3aa: ASRTGAWDQPQH
d_gene: TRBD1; v_gene: TRBV6-5; j_gene: TRBJ2-7; CDR3aa: ASSYSRTGFSEQY
d_gene: NA; v_gene: TRBV5-1; j_gene: TRBJ2-7; CDR3aa: ASSLVGAGSAYEQY
d_gene: NA; v_gene: TRBV4-3; j_gene: TRBJ2-3; CDR3aa: ASSQEPSTDTQY
d_gene: NA; v_gene: TRBV6-5; j_gene: TRBJ2-1; CDR3aa: ASSLRLEVYEQF
d_gene: TRBD1; v_gene: TRBV7-3; j_gene: TRBJ2-2; CDR3aa: ASSPGQAGTGELF
d_gene: TRBD1; v_gene: TRBV9; j_gene: TRBJ1-2; CDR3aa: ASSVPGTGTAGYT
d_gene: TRBD2; v_gene: TRBV5-5; j_gene: TRBJ2-3; CDR3aa: ASSHRGGGSGGADTQY
d_gene: NA; v_gene: TRBV6-1; j_gene: TRBJ2-7; CDR3aa: ASSEVRDGEQY
d_gene: NA; v_gene: TRBV11-2; j_gene: TRBJ2-1; CDR3aa: ASSLDVSYNEQF
d_gene: NA; v_gene: TRBV30; j_gene: TRBJ1-2; CDR3aa: AWSVTGHT
d_gene: NA; v_gene: TRBV5-1; j_gene: TRBJ2-2; CDR3aa: ASSFMRTRTGELF
d_gene: TRBD1; v_gene: TRBV4-2; j_gene: TRBJ1-2; CDR3aa: ASSQAQTRGRSYGYT
d_gene: NA; v_gene: TRBV5-1; j_gene: TRBJ2-7; CDR3aa: ASSLSGAYEQY
d_gene: NA; v_gene: TRBV4-1; j_gene: TRBJ1-4; CDR3aa: ASSQEVRVQTNEKLF
d_gene: NA; v_gene: TRBV7-2; j_gene: TRBJ1-1; CDR3aa: ASSFLGVPNTEAF
d_gene: TRBD2; v_gene: TRBV7-3; j_gene: TRBJ2-5; CDR3aa: ASSLSVPSGGAGETQY
d_gene: NA; v_gene: TRBV9; j_gene: TRBJ2-3; CDR3aa: ASSVDGSTDTQY
d_gene: TRBD1; v_gene: TRBV7-2; j_gene: TRBJ1-5; CDR3aa: ASSLGGGGDNQPQH
d_gene: TRBD2; v_gene: TRBV6-6; j_gene: TRBJ2-5; CDR3aa: ASSKTSGGLQETQY
d_gene: TRBD1; v_gene: TRBV7-2; j_gene: TRBJ1-5; CDR3aa: ASSLDRVPGQPQH
d_gene: TRBD1; v_gene: TRBV10-3; j_gene: TRBJ2-1; CDR3aa: AISEGTGGNNEQF
d_gene: NA; v_gene: TRBV5-6; j_gene: TRBJ2-3; CDR3aa: ASSFRGYSTDTQY
d_gene: NA; v_gene: TRBV5-6; j_gene: TRBJ2-3; CDR3aa: ASSSGTDTQY
d_gene: NA; v_gene: TRBV2; j_gene: TRBJ1-4; CDR3aa: ASRRTNEKLF
d_gene: NA; v_gene: TRBV5-6; j_gene: TRBJ2-3; CDR3aa: ASSPRRTYTDTQY
d_gene: TRBD1; v_gene: TRBV4-3; j_gene: TRBJ1-5; CDR3aa: ASSLGTGGDQPQH
d_gene: TRBD2; v_gene: TRBV2; j_gene: TRBJ2-5; CDR3aa: AVRPGPGGSRLVQY
d_gene: NA; v_gene: TRBV4-1; j_gene: TRBJ1-2; CDR3aa: ASRDPASYGYT
d_gene: NA; v_gene: TRBV7-8; j_gene: TRBJ2-2; CDR3aa: ASSLAEGLNTGELF
d_gene: TRBD1; v_gene: TRBV10-3; j_gene: TRBJ1-2; CDR3aa: AISEAGTGVTTLYGYT
d_gene: NA; v_gene: TRBV9; j_gene: TRBJ2-1; CDR3aa: ASSVGGESSYNEQF
d_gene: NA; v_gene: TRBV18; j_gene: TRBJ2-7; CDR3aa: ASSLEGYEQY
d_gene: TRBD1; v_gene: TRBV6-1; j_gene: TRBJ1-4; CDR3aa: ATGGGWTGREKLF
d_gene: NA; v_gene: TRBV5-1; j_gene: TRBJ1-1; CDR3aa: ASSLLGTNTEAF
d_gene: NA; v_gene: TRBV27; j_gene: TRBJ1-1; CDR3aa: ASSFLAGPWEAF
d_gene: TRBD1; v_gene: TRBV7-3; j_gene: TRBJ1-2; CDR3aa: ASSSRSGTGTGYT
d_gene: NA; v_gene: TRBV5-1; j_gene: TRBJ1-2; CDR3aa: ASSFGGNNYGYT
d_gene: TRBD1; v_gene: TRBV7-2; j_gene: TRBJ1-2; CDR3aa: ASSSGQGGYGYT
d_gene: NA; v_gene: TRBV6-1; j_gene: TRBJ2-6; CDR3aa: ASSDGTNSGANVLT
d_gene: NA; v_gene: TRBV19; j_gene: TRBJ1-2; CDR3aa: ASSIDPEYGYT
d_gene: NA; v_gene: TRBV18; j_gene: TRBJ1-2; CDR3aa: ASSPPSDRFGYT